This entry features one TCR beta chain sequence. The antigen is not known. This sample was taken from a study of CD8 T cells in Susac syndrome. Findings and caveats of the study: The relatively small number of individuals in the TCR sequencing and HLA analysis was acknowledged by the study.

The CDR3 is 12 amino acids. The trim removed 6 bases at V and 10 bases at J, leaving 6 bases unmatched. Looked up from germline, CDR1 is MNHEY and CDR2 is SVGEGT. The study sequenced TCR beta in blood CD8+ and CD4+ T cells. The TEMRA cells underwent FACS enrichment, while the CD8+ and CD4+ T cells underwent negative isolation. Roughly 0.5 to 1 ug RNA was reverse transcribed with random hexamers. The TCR beta CDR3 was amplified by immunoSEQ multiplex PCR across 54 Vbeta, 13 Jbeta. TCRdb re-analysed the immunoSEQ multiplex PCR reads in MiXCR, keeping a single row per CDR3 protein. There are about 400,000 distinct CDR3 sequences in the sample; around 83% occur only once, and more than 0.09% lies in the top ten.

The chain combines TRBV6-2 or TRBV6-3 with TRBJ1-1, with TRBD1 matching 9 bases. The TCR originated in a human donor with multiple sclerosis. The sequenced sample consisted of CD8+ T cells from PBMCs. For the CDR3, the DNA is TGTGCCAGCAGGGGGACAGGGAAAGGAGCTTTCTTT. Translating it yields CASRGTGKGAFF.